This T cell receptor (beta chain) emerged from a study of radiotherapy plus CTLA-4 blockade in lung cancer. The study, taken as a whole, reports: Tumor-derived TCR clones expanded in blood after radiotherapy plus ipilimumab.

Chemo-refractory metastatic non-small-cell lung cancer patients were treated with focal radiation plus CTLA-4 blockade with ipilimumab. V was clipped by 0 bases and J by 0 bases, with 9 bases between them. Germline CDR1 SGHDT, CDR2 YYEEEE. The CDR3 consists of 15 residues. The data were produced by immunoSEQ multiplex PCR, yet TCRdb's version contains in-frame clones alone and is incomplete. This sample has some 92,000 clones; approximately 78% occur once, and the top ten carry nearly 3.5%. As for this clone: Its antigen is unknown. Distinct nucleotide sequences in the sample also encode this CDR3.

This receptor was taken from a human donor with non-small cell lung cancer who had a partial response to radiotherapy plus ipilimumab. V gene TRBV5-6 combines with J gene TRBJ1-1; D unclear. The source was peripheral blood, collected from a patient treated with radiotherapy plus ipilimumab. This chain's CDR3 is CASSLGGGLNTEAFF. The CDR3 region has the DNA TGTGCCAGCAGCTTGGGGGGAGGACTGAACACTGAAGCTTTCTTT.